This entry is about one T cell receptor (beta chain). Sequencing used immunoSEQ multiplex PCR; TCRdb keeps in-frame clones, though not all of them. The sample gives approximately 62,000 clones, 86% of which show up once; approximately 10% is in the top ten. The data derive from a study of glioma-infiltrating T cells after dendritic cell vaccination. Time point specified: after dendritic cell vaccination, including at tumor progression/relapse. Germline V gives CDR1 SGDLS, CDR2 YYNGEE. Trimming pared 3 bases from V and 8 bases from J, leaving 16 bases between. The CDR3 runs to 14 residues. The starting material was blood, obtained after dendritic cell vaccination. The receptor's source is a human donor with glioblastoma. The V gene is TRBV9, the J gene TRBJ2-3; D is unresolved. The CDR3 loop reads CASSGPTPSGTQYF. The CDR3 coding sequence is TGTGCCAGCAGCGGTCCCACTCCCTCAGGTACGCAGTATTTT.